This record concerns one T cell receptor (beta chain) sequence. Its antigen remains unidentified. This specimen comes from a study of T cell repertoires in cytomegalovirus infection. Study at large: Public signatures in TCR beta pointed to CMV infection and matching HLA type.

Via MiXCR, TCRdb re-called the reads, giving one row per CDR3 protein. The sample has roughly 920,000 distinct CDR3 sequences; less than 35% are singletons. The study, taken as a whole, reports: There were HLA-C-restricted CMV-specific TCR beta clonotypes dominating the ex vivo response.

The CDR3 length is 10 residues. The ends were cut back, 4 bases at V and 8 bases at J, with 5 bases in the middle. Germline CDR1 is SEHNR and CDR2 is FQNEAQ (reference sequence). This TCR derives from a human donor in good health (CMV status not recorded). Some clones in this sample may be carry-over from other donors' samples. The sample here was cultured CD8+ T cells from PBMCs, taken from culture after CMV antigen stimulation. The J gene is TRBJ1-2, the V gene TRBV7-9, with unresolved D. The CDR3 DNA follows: TGTGCCAGCAGCTCCGTCGGCTACACCTTC. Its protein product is CASSSVGYTF.